Below, 5 T cell receptor beta chains from the same sample are listed, as sequenced in a study of early T cells in non-severe SARS-CoV-2 infection. TCRdb processed the 5' RACE reads anew with MiXCR; each CDR3 protein has one entry. The sample consists of tens of thousands of distinct CDR3 sequences, around 6.6% of them appearing once. Material for sequencing was whole blood. These receptors all stem from an adult who was a healthcare worker with PCR-confirmed SARS-CoV-2 infection or an uninfected control (not recorded which).

This clonotype was detected a few times. This chain connects TRBV2 to TRBJ2-7, with unresolved D. Trimming took 3 bases from V and 1 from J, leaving 4 bases between them. CDR3 length equals 12 residues. The germline CDR1 and CDR2 sequences are SNHLY and FYNNEI. In DNA form, the CDR3 reads TGTGCCAGCAGTGACGAATCCTACGAGCAGTACTTC. Protein: CASSDESYEQYF.

This chain connects TRBV5-4 to TRBJ1-1, with 7 bases aligning to TRBD1. After removal of 2 bases from V and 10 bases from J, the junction contained 5 bases not matched to a gene. The CDR3 contains 12 residues. The germline gives CDR1 SGHNT, CDR2 YYREEE (reference sequence). The CDR3 region is CASSFDRERAFF. The CDR3 DNA reads as TGTGCCAGCAGCTTCGACAGGGAACGAGCTTTCTTT.

In its sample, this clonotype was seen many times. The chain links TRBV10-3 to TRBJ1-1, with 10 bases identical to TRBD1. The CDR3 consists of 14 residues. Germline trimming cut 10 bases from V and 7 bases from J; bases unmatched to any gene: 12. The V gene's germline CDR1 is ENHRY and CDR2 SYGVKD. This chain's CDR3 is CATTLRDRGDEAFF. CDR3 coding DNA: TGTGCCACGACCTTGAGGGACAGGGGAGATGAAGCTTTCTTT.

The sample holds many counts of this clonotype. This chain joins TRBV5-4 and TRBJ2-7; 10 nucleotides match TRBD1. Trimming took 0 bases from V and 7 from J; bases not matched to a gene: 4. Per the germline V gene, CDR1 is SGHNT and CDR2 is YYREEE (reference sequence). This CDR3 spans 14 amino acids. CDR3 in DNA: TGTGCCAGCAGCTTGGTGACAGGGGGCGGTGAGCAGTACTTC. Its protein is CASSLVTGGGEQYF.

This clonotype was recorded at least ten times. This sequence joins TRBV21-1 and TRBJ1-4; TRBD1, the table's D call, lacks a check against the DNA. TRBV21-1 is a listed pseudogene. The CDR3 runs to 17 residues. CDR3 residues: CASSKKGTVATNEKLFF. In DNA, the CDR3 is TGTGCCAGCAGCAAAAAGGGGACAGTTGCAACTAATGAAAAACTGTTTTTT.